The 8 T cell receptor beta chains below all came from one sample that was sequenced in a study of cytomegalovirus exposure and HLA in healthy donors. 60 Vbeta and 13 Jbeta primers were used in PCR. Generated by immunoSEQ multiplex PCR, the TCRdb table keeps only in-frame clones and is missing some. Here the sample spans about 250,000 clones, around 84% being singletons. Sequencing was carried out using PBMCs. The source is a girl aged 2 to 10 in good health and CMV-seronegative.

The V and J genes are TRBV10-3 and TRBJ1-1; no reliable D call. V shed 0 bases and J shed 1 base, with 6 bases lying between them. The CDR3 is 14 residues long. Germline CDR1 and CDR2: ENHRY and SYGVKD. Here the CDR3 DNA reads TGTGCCATCAGTGAGTCATCCAGGAACACTGAAGCTTTCTTT. Translated: CAISESSRNTEAFF.

The chain has TRBV5-1 and TRBJ1-1; D not resolved. The CDR3 contains 14 residues. Looked up from germline, CDR1 is SGHRS and CDR2 is YFSETQ. V shed 2 bases and J shed 6 bases, with 14 bases lying between them. CDR3 in amino acids: CASSLIKGGAEAFF. The CDR3 region has the DNA TGCGCCAGCAGCTTAATCAAGGGCGGGGCTGAAGCTTTCTTT. The variable domain in full, completed from reference TRBV5-1 and TRBJ1-1, reads KAGVTQTPRYLIKTRGQQVTLSCSPISGHRSVSWYQQTPGQGLQFLFEYFSETQRNKGNFPGRFSGRQFSNSRSEMNVSTLELGDSALYLCASSLIKGGAEAFFGQGTRLTVV.

The chain is built from TRBV5-1 and TRBJ2-3; D is possibly TRBD1 (7 bases). The germline V gene encodes CDR1 SGHRS and CDR2 YFSETQ. The CDR3 consists of 18 residues. V lost 0 bases to trimming and J lost 4 bases, with 21 bases between them. The CDR3 DNA reads TGCGCCAGCAGCTTGGATAGTCTTCAGGGGGGCGGGGCAGATACGCAGTATTTT. It yields the protein CASSLDSLQGGGADTQYF. The full variable domain, its missing parts supplied by reference TRBV5-1 and TRBJ2-3, is KAGVTQTPRYLIKTRGQQVTLSCSPISGHRSVSWYQQTPGQGLQFLFEYFSETQRNKGNFPGRFSGRQFSNSRSEMNVSTLELGDSALYLCASSLDSLQGGGADTQYFGPGTRLTVL.

The rearrangement joins TRBV18 to TRBJ1-6; D is uncertain. Germline CDR1 KGHSH, CDR2 LQKENI. The CDR3 contains 15 residues. With 1 base removed from V and 7 bases from J, the gap between germline ends came to 11 bases. CDR3 coding DNA: TGTGCCAGCTCACCACAGGAGAACGGAAATTCACCCCTCCACTTT. Translation gives CASSPQENGNSPLHF.

The sample holds one count of this clone. The sample has other DNA sequences that encode this CDR3 too. V is TRBV5-4 and J is TRBJ1-3; a possible D gene is TRBD1 (5 bases). The CDR3 is 16 amino acids. Per germline, CDR1 SGHNT and CDR2 YYREEE (reference sequence). Trimming left V 0 bases short and J 0 bases short, with 10 bases between. The CDR3 DNA reads as TGTGCCAGCAGCTTGGACGGGGGGTTCTCTGGAAACACCATATATTTT. It yields the protein CASSLDGGFSGNTIYF.

A few counts support this clone. The V call is TRBV5-6, the J call TRBJ1-2; TRBD1 aligns across 7 bases. CDR3 size: 14 residues. Germline V gives CDR1 SGHDT, CDR2 YYEEEE. V lost 4 bases and J lost 5; bases outside the gene matches: 8. CDR3 DNA: TGTGCCAGCAGCGAGGGACAGTACCCGTATGGCTACACCTTC. Translated: CASSEGQYPYGYTF.

The V and J genes are TRBV5-1 and TRBJ1-6; 9 bases align to TRBD1. Germline assignment: CDR1 SGHRS and CDR2 YFSETQ. This CDR3 comprises 17 residues. The ends lost 2 bases at V and 0 bases at J; junction bases unmatched: 3. The chain's CDR3 is CASSFQTGGSYNSPLHF. CDR3 coding DNA: TGCGCCAGCAGCTTCCAGACAGGGGGCTCCTATAATTCACCCCTCCACTTT. Complete variable domain (other parts from reference TRBV5-1 and TRBJ1-6): KAGVTQTPRYLIKTRGQQVTLSCSPISGHRSVSWYQQTPGQGLQFLFEYFSETQRNKGNFPGRFSGRQFSNSRSEMNVSTLELGDSALYLCASSFQTGGSYNSPLHFGNGTRLTVT.

The sample holds a few counts of this clone. V usage is TRBV6-6 and J usage is TRBJ1-5; unclear D gene. Germline values: CDR1 MNHNY, CDR2 SVGAGI (reference sequence). V lost 6 bases, J lost 6 bases, and 15 bases lay in between. This CDR3 has 14 residues. The CDR3 bases are TGTGCCAGCAGGCCCGGCACACTAAGTCAGCCCCAGCATTTT. Translating gives CASRPGTLSQPQHF.